The clone carrying this TCR beta chain is termed medium-sized. Its specificity is unknown. Around 0.5 ug RNA was reverse transcribed with alpha and beta constant-region primers. Using multiplexing indices, alpha and beta chain libraries were generated apart by chain-specific third strand synthesis. TCRdb re-analysed the 5' RACE reads in MiXCR, keeping a single row per CDR3 protein. The data contain roughly 7,500 distinct CDR3 sequences, almost 8% of them singletons. This sample is drawn from a study of HIV-infected patients and healthy controls. Across the study: By the second bleed, viral load was undetectable in about 70% of the 16 patients. Study-level results: HIV-infected repertoires had significantly higher mean Gini indices than controls, possibly reflecting oligoclonality. HLA types of the donors remained undetermined.

All unsorted peripheral T cells were captured because whole blood was used without fractionation. The receptor comes from an adult with HIV infection. Material: blood, obtained before antiretroviral therapy.

The CDR3 coding sequence is TGTGCCAGCAGTGATGAAGCTTTCTTT. Its protein is CASSDEAFF. J is TRBJ1-1 and V is TRBV6-1; D uncertain. Germline values: CDR1 MNHNS, CDR2 SASEGT. V dropped 3 bases and J dropped 7 bases, with 0 bases sitting between them. CDR3 length: 9 residues.